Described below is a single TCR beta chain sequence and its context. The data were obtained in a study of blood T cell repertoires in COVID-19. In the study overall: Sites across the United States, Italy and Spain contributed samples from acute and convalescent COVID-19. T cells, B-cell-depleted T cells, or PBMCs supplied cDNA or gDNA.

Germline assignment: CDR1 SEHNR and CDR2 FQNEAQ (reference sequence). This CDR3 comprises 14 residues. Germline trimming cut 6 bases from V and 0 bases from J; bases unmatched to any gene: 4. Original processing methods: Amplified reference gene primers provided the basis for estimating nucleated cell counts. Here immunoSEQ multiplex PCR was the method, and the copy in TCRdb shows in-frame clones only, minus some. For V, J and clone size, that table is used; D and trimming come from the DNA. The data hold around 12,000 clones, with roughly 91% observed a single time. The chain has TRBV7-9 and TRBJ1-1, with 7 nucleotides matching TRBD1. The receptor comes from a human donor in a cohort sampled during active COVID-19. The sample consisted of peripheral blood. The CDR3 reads CASRRTGMNTEAFF. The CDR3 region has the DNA TGTGCCAGCAGGCGGACAGGAATGAACACTGAAGCTTTCTTT.